The present T cell receptor beta chain was sequenced within a study of beta chain features in type 1 diabetes. The authors reverse transcribed all of the isolated RNA, so sequencing captured expressed TCRB transcripts. Using immunoSEQ multiplex PCR, the repertoire was profiled, and TCRdb retains in-frame clones only, with some absent. This sample carries approximately 300,000 clones, 9.5% to 11% of them seen once, and the ten largest clones take approximately 0.016%. The V gene lost 5 bases and the J gene lost 4 bases, with 14 bases spanning the gap. The CDR3 length is 15 residues. Germline CDR1 is SGHDN and CDR2 is FVKESK. General study points: All four CD4+ subsets of Type 1 diabetes patients contained TCRB CDR3s that were moderately but significantly shorter. Patients with type 1 diabetes showed fewer VDJ junction insertions and more deletions.

CD4+ naive, central memory, regulatory and stem cell-like memory cells were sorted via CD45RO/CCR7/CD25/CD127/CD95/CD27. The table lists this clone with a few counts. Its specificity is unknown. Material: naive CD4+ T cells from blood. This chain connects TRBV14 to TRBJ2-2; tentatively, D is TRBD1 (5 bases). The sequence was collected from a woman aged 25 to 39 in good health. The CDR3 coding sequence is TGTGCCAGCAGCGCTCAGGGTGCTGGCACCGGGGAGCTGTTTTTT. Encoded protein: CASSAQGAGTGELFF.